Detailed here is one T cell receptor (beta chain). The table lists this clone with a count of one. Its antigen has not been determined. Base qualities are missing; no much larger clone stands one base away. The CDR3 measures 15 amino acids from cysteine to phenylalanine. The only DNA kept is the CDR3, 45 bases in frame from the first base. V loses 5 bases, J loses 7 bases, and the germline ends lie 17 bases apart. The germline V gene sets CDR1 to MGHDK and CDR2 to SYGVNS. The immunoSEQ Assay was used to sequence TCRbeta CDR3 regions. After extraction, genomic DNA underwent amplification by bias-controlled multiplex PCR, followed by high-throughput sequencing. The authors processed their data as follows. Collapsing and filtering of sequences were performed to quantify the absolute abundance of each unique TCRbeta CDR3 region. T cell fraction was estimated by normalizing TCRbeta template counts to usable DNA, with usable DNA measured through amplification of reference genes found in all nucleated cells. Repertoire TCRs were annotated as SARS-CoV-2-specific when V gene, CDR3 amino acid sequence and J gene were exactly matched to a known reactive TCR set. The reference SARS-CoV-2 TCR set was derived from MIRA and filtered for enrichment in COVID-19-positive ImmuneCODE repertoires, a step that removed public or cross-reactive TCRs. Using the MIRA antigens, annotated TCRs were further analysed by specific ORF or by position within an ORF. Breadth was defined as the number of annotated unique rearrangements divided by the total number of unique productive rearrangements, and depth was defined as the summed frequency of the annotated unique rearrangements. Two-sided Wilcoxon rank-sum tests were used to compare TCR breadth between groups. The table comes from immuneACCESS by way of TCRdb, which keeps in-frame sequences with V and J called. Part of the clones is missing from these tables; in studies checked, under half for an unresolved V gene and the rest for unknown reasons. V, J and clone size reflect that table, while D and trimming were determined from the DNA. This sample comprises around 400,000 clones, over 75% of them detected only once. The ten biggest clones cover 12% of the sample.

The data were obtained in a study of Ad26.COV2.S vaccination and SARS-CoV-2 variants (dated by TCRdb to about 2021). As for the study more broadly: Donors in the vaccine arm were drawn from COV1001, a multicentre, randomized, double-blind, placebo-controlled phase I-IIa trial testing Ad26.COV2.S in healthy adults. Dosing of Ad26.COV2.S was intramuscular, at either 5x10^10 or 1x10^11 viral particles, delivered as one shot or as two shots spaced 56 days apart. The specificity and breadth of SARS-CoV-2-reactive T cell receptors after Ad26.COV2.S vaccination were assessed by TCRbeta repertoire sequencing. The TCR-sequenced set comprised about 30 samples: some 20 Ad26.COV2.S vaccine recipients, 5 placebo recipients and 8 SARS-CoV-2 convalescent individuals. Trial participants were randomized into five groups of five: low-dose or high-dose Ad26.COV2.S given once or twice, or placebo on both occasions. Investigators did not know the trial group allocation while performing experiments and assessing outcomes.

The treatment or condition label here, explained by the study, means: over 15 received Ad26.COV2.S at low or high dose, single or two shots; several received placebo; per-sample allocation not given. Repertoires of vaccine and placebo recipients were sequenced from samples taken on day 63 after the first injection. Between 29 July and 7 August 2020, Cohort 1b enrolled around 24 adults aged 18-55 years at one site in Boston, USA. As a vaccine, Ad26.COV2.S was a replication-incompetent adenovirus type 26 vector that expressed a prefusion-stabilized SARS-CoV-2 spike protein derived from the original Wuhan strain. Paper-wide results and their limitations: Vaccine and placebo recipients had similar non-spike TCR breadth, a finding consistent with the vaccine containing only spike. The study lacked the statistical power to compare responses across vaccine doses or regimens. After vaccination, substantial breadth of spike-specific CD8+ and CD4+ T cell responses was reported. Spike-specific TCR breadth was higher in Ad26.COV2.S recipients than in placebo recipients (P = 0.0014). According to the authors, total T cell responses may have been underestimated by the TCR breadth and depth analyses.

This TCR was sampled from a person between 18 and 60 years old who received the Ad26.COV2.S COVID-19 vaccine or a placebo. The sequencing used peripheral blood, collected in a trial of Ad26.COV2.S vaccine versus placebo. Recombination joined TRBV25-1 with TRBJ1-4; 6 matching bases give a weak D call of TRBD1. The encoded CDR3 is CASSHRQEWGEKLFF. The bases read TGTGCCAGCAGTCACAGACAGGAGTGGGGTGAAAAACTGTTTTTT.